The 31 T cell receptor beta chains in this list originate from one sample, sequenced in a study of T cell responses to AZD1222 COVID-19 vaccine. Assay used: immunoSEQ multiplex PCR; TCRdb lists only in-frame clones, some missing. Of 110,000 to 150,000 clones in the sample, 85% to 95% are singletons; the top ten hold roughly 12%. Here the sequenced sample was peripheral blood, taken after recovery from COVID-19. The receptors originated from an adult who had recovered from COVID-19.

V is TRBV10-3 and J is TRBJ1-2, with 7 bases that match TRBD1. V lost 6 bases, J lost 6 bases, and 1 base stayed unmatched. This CDR3 has 11 amino acids. Looked up from germline, CDR1 is ENHRY and CDR2 is SYGVKD. The chain's CDR3 is CAIRQGDGYTF. The CDR3 DNA is TGTGCCATCAGGCAGGGGGATGGCTACACCTTC.

The V call is TRBV12-5, the J call TRBJ2-7; 11 bases are shared with TRBD2. Germline lookup yields CDR1 LGHNT and CDR2 FRNRAP. This CDR3 contains 16 residues. With V trimmed by 0 bases and J by 1 base, 2 bases remained unmatched. The CDR3 DNA follows: TGTGCTAGTGGTTTGGTACTAGCGGGAGTTTCCTACGAGCAGTACTTC. It is translated as CASGLVLAGVSYEQYF.

The chain carries TRBV27 and TRBJ1-3; TRBD1 matches at 7 bases. The germline gives CDR1 MNHEY, CDR2 SMNVEV (reference sequence). This CDR3 is built from 15 residues. Trimming removed 5 bases from V and 8 bases from J; junction bases left unmatched: 12. The CDR3 protein is CASSKTGVVCYTIYF. CDR3 bases: TGTGCCAGCAGTAAAACAGGGGTCGTGTGCTACACCATATATTTT.

The rearrangement uses TRBV4-2 and TRBJ1-4, with a weak D call TRBD1 (5 bases). The V and J ends lost 1 base and 4 bases respectively, with 7 bases between them. The CDR3 consists of 14 residues. Germline CDR1 is LGHNA and CDR2 is YNFKEQ. For the CDR3, the DNA is TGTGCCAGCAGCCAAGGACAGTATAATGAAAAACTGTTTTTT. Amino acid sequence: CASSQGQYNEKLFF.

This CDR3 reads CASSLYRGAGANVLTF. The CDR3 DNA sequence: TGTGCCAGCAGCTTATACAGGGGAGCTGGGGCCAACGTCCTGACTTTC. The chain employs TRBV5-4 and TRBJ2-6; 7 bases line up with TRBD1. Per the germline V gene, CDR1 is SGHNT and CDR2 is YYREEE (reference sequence). This CDR3 spans 16 amino acids. With 2 bases clipped from V and 2 bases from J, the junction kept 4 bases outside the gene matches.

To note about this clone: Other DNA sequences from this sample encode an identical CDR3 as well. The CDR3 DNA follows: TGTGCCAGCAGTTACGGGAGCAATCAGCCCCAGCATTTT. Translating gives CASSYGSNQPQHF. The rearrangement joins TRBV27 to TRBJ1-5; D uncertain. CDR1 MNHEY and CDR2 SMNVEV come from the germline V gene (reference sequence). V was trimmed by 4 bases and J by 1 base, leaving 5 bases between them. The CDR3 spans 13 residues.

The V gene is TRBV28, the J gene TRBJ1-5; D remains ambiguous. V was trimmed by 3 bases and J by 11 bases, leaving 11 bases between them. Per germline, CDR1 MDHEN and CDR2 SYDVKM. The CDR3 consists of 12 residues. The CDR3 loop reads CASSFYMASQHF. The CDR3 coding sequence is TGTGCCAGCAGTTTTTACATGGCGTCCCAGCATTTT.

This sequence joins TRBV4-1 and TRBJ1-2, with D tentatively TRBD1 (6 bases). CDR1 and CDR2 (germline): MGHRA, YSYEKL. Trimming took 0 bases from V and 2 from J, leaving 19 bases between them. The CDR3 length is 18 residues. This CDR3 is CASSQDLRTGTSNYGYTF. The CDR3 nucleotides are TGCGCCAGCAGCCAAGATTTGAGAACCGGGACAAGCAACTATGGCTACACCTTC.

V usage is TRBV29-1 and J usage is TRBJ1-2; TRBD1 is a possible D gene (5 bases). From germline, CDR1 is SQVTM and CDR2 ANQGSEA. Trimming left V 0 bases short and J 3 bases short, with 11 bases between. The CDR3 is 14 amino acids. For the CDR3, the DNA is TGCAGCGTTGAAGATCAGGGCAGCCACTATGGCTACACCTTC. Protein product: CSVEDQGSHYGYTF. Full variable domain (missing parts from reference TRBV29-1 and TRBJ1-2): SAVISQKPSRDICQRGTSLTIQCQVDSQVTMMFWYRQQPGQSLTLIATANQGSEATYESGFVIDKFPISRPNLTFSTLTVSNMSPEDSSIYLCSVEDQGSHYGYTFGSGTRLTVV.

V usage is TRBV6-5 and J usage is TRBJ1-6; D is possibly TRBD1 (6 bases). CDR3 length: 13 amino acids. The germline V gene encodes CDR1 MNHEY and CDR2 SVGAGI. Trimming removed 0 bases from V and 13 bases from J, with 10 bases in between. CDR3 sequence reads: CASSYSKQGPLHF. In nucleotides, the CDR3 is TGTGCCAGCAGTTACTCGAAACAGGGCCCCCTCCACTTT.

The chain recombines TRBV27 with TRBJ1-5; D possibly corresponds to TRBD1 (5 bases). Germline CDR1 is MNHEY and CDR2 is SMNVEV (reference sequence). This CDR3 is 14 amino acids long. Trimming stripped 5 bases from V and 1 base from J, with 9 bases between. The CDR3 sequence: CASSTGRSNQPQHF. CDR3 DNA: TGTGCCAGCAGTACAGGACGAAGCAATCAGCCCCAGCATTTT.

The chain employs TRBV24-1 and TRBJ2-7, with TRBD1 matching over 8 bases. There are 14 residues in the CDR3. Germline values: CDR1 KGHDR, CDR2 SFDVKD. J lost 5 bases, V lost 2 bases, and 4 bases had no gene match. Written as DNA, the CDR3 is TGTGCCACCAGTGATTCGTGGACAGGGAACGAGCAGTACTTC. Its protein product is CATSDSWTGNEQYF.

V and J are TRBV6-5 and TRBJ1-4; 7 positions match TRBD1. Looked up from germline, CDR1 is MNHEY and CDR2 is SVGAGI. This CDR3 is 15 amino acids long. The V and J ends lost 2 bases and 12 bases, in that order; junction bases with no gene match: 12. The CDR3 sequence is CASSYEGGGQQELFF. DNA of the CDR3: TGTGCCAGCAGTTACGAGGGAGGGGGACAGCAAGAACTGTTTTTT.

V and J are TRBV28 and TRBJ1-2; TRBD1 matches 8 bases. Trimming removed 7 bases from V and 4 bases from J; junction bases left unmatched: 8. This CDR3 is built from 14 residues. The germline V gene encodes CDR1 MDHEN and CDR2 SYDVKM. As DNA, the CDR3 is TGTGCCAGCAACGCTGGACAGGGAGCCTATGGCTACACCTTC. Its translation: CASNAGQGAYGYTF.

The rearrangement joins TRBV12-3 or TRBV12-4 to TRBJ1-6; D remains ambiguous. The germline V and J ends were trimmed by 2 bases and 7 bases, with 6 bases remaining between them. This CDR3 spans 13 amino acids. CDR3 sequence reads: CASSLYGNSPLHF. The CDR3 nucleotides read TGTGCCAGCAGTTTATACGGCAATTCACCCCTCCACTTT.

The chain recombines TRBV7-8 with TRBJ2-2, with 10 bases that match TRBD1. Trimming cost V 5 bases and J 5 bases; bases outside gene matches: 5. Germline assignment: CDR1 SGHVS and CDR2 FQNEAQ. The CDR3 is made up of 15 amino acids. The CDR3 nucleotides are TGTGCCAGCAGCCCACGGACAGGGGGAACCGGGGAGCTGTTTTTT. It encodes CASSPRTGGTGELFF.

V and J are TRBV5-1 and TRBJ2-2; D may correspond to TRBD1 or TRBD2 (5 bases each). V lost 0 bases, J lost 6 bases, and 6 bases lay in between. CDR3 size: 13 residues. Germline V gene lookup returns CDR1 SGHRS and CDR2 YFSETQ. The CDR3 loop is CASSLVGAGELFF. The CDR3 nucleotides read TGCGCCAGCAGCTTGGTGGGGGCCGGGGAGCTGTTTTTT.

The chain is built from TRBV20-1 and TRBJ2-7; the D gene is possibly TRBD2 (6 bases). Germline V gene data show CDR1 as DFQATT and CDR2 as SNEGSKA (reference sequence). This CDR3 comprises 11 residues. V lost 6 bases and J 6 bases, leaving 12 bases between the germline ends. CDR3 sequence reads: CSARGRLEQYF. The CDR3 DNA reads as TGCAGTGCGCGGGGCAGGCTCGAGCAGTACTTC.

This clone has a single count. The rearrangement links TRBV28 to TRBJ2-1; 7 bases are shared with TRBD1. CDR1 is MDHEN and CDR2 is SYDVKM in the germline V gene. The ends lost 5 bases at V and 4 bases at J; junction bases unmatched: 8. CDR3 size: 15 residues. The CDR3 DNA follows: TGTGCCAGCAGTCTTACTATGGGACAGTACAATGAGCAGTTCTTC. Protein: CASSLTMGQYNEQFF.

The sample holds one count of this clone. The J gene is TRBJ2-7, the V gene TRBV9; 8 bases are shared with TRBD2. In germline, CDR1 is SGDLS, CDR2 YYNGEE. With 7 bases clipped from V and 5 bases from J, the junction kept 11 bases outside the gene matches. The CDR3 contains 14 residues. The CDR3 loop is CASRPGTSVDEQYF. DNA for the CDR3: TGTGCCAGCCGCCCCGGGACTAGTGTCGACGAGCAGTACTTC.

This chain uses TRBV11-2 with TRBJ2-1; either TRBD1 or TRBD2 may supply D (6 bases each). Germline CDR1 SGHAT, CDR2 FQNNGV. V lost 1 base and J 5 bases, leaving 15 bases between the germline ends. The CDR3 length is 16 residues. The CDR3 coding sequence is TGTGCCAGCAGCTTAGTGTTCCGGGGGCGCCACAATGAGCAGTTCTTC. Amino acid sequence: CASSLVFRGRHNEQFF. The full variable domain, with the rest looked up from reference TRBV11-2 and TRBJ2-1, is EAGVAQSPRYKIIEKRQSVAFWCNPISGHATLYWYQQILGQGPKLLIQFQNNGVVDDSQLPKDRFSAERLKGVDSTLKIQPAKLEDSAVYLCASSLVFRGRHNEQFFGPGTRLTVL.

This clone was counted at least ten times. The chain uses TRBV6-5 and TRBJ2-1; TRBD1 agrees at 10 bases. V shed 4 bases and J 4 bases; nucleotides not matched to a gene: 7. Germline V gives CDR1 MNHEY, CDR2 SVGAGI. The CDR3 runs 16 residues. The CDR3, as DNA: TGTGCCAGCAGTTCACCCCGGGGACAGGGGTACAATGAGCAGTTCTTC. Its translation is CASSSPRGQGYNEQFF.

The J gene is TRBJ2-3, the V gene TRBV9, with TRBD1 matching 9 bases. Germline CDR1 and CDR2: SGDLS and YYNGEE. The CDR3 is 15 residues long. With V trimmed by 3 bases and J by 3 bases, 5 bases remained unmatched. The CDR3 spells CASSGRDRDTDTQYF. The CDR3, as DNA: TGTGCCAGCAGCGGCCGGGACAGGGATACAGATACGCAGTATTTT.

The chain carries TRBV29-1 and TRBJ1-2, with 8 bases lining up with TRBD1. The CDR3 covers 15 residues. CDR1 and CDR2 (germline): SQVTM, ANQGSEA. J gave up 0 bases and V 1 base, and 4 bases lay outside the gene matches. CDR3 nucleotide sequence: TGCAGCGTTGAAGGGACAGGGATTACTAACTATGGCTACACCTTC. Amino acids: CSVEGTGITNYGYTF.

In its sample, this clone was seen once. The rearrangement uses TRBV5-4 and TRBJ1-6, with 8 bases that match TRBD1. This CDR3 is 15 amino acids long. The J segment lost 9 bases and the V segment lost 4 bases, leaving 9 bases of the junction unmatched. Per germline, CDR1 SGHNT and CDR2 YYREEE (reference sequence). The DNA for the CDR3 is TGTGCCAGCAGCCTCGGACAGGGTGTTGGTTCACCCCTCCACTTT. Its translation is CASSLGQGVGSPLHF. The entire variable domain, with the rest obtained from reference TRBV5-4 and TRBJ1-6, is as follows: ETGVTQSPTHLIKTRGQQVTLRCSSQSGHNTVSWYQQALGQGPQFIFQYYREEENGRGNFPPRFSGLQFPNYSSELNVNALELDDSALYLCASSLGQGVGSPLHFGNGTRLTVT.

The chain couples TRBV14 to TRBJ2-7, with a possible D match to TRBD2 (6 bases). The CDR3 has 17 residues. V was pared by 5 bases and J by 4 bases, with 24 bases between. Germline-derived CDR1 and CDR2 are SGHDN and FVKESK. The CDR3 sequence: CASSSGVRGSPLYEQYF. The CDR3 DNA reads as TGTGCCAGCAGCTCGGGTGTCCGGGGGAGCCCCCTTTACGAGCAGTACTTC. Drawing the rest from reference TRBV14 and TRBJ2-7, the complete variable domain is EAGVTQFPSHSVIEKGQTVTLRCDPISGHDNLYWYRRVMGKEIKFLLHFVKESKQDESGMPNNRFLAERTGGTYSTLKVQPAELEDSGVYFCASSSGVRGSPLYEQYFGPGTRLTVT.

The chain links TRBV4-2 to TRBJ1-1, with 8 bases aligning to TRBD1. The junction had 8 bases not matched to a gene; V was cut back by 1 base and J by 1 base. The CDR3 runs 17 residues. Germline lookup yields CDR1 LGHNA and CDR2 YNFKEQ. The CDR3 sequence: CASSQVGQGLTNTEAFF. CDR3 bases: TGTGCCAGCAGCCAAGTCGGACAGGGACTTACGAACACTGAAGCTTTCTTT.

This chain joins TRBV5-1 and TRBJ2-2, with TRBD1 as a possible D gene (6 bases). V was trimmed by 3 bases and J by 2 bases, leaving 11 bases between them. The CDR3 sequence is 15 residues long. CDR1 SGHRS and CDR2 YFSETQ come from the germline V gene. CDR3 nucleotide sequence: TGCGCCAGCAGCTCGGACAGCCTTAACACCGGGGAGCTGTTTTTT. Translated, it gives CASSSDSLNTGELFF.

The V gene is TRBV23-1, the J gene TRBJ1-5, with D possibly TRBD1 on 5 matching bases. TRBV23-1 is noted as an ORF with a role that remains uncertain. This CDR3 is built from 20 residues. Trimming took 0 bases from V and 5 from J, leaving 26 bases between them. The CDR3 DNA reads as TGCGCCAGCAGTCAATCGAGCGAACTAGGTTTTGCACGGGGACATCAGCCCCAGCATTTT. Translated: CASSQSSELGFARGHQPQHF.

This chain uses TRBV6-4 with TRBJ1-2, with no clear D. CDR3 length: 16 residues. Germline CDR1 is MRHNA and CDR2 is SNTAGT. V was cut by 6 bases and J by 2 bases, with 19 bases left in between. This chain's CDR3 is CASSNEVGWGNYGYTF. CDR3 coding DNA: TGTGCCAGCAGCAACGAGGTCGGCTGGGGAAACTATGGCTACACCTTC.

The chain employs TRBV5-6 and TRBJ2-1; D is uncertain. V was trimmed by 2 bases and J by 7 bases, leaving 4 bases between them. The CDR3 is 11 residues long. Germline assignment: CDR1 SGHDT and CDR2 YYEEEE. The CDR3 region is CASSFGNEQFF. The CDR3 bases are TGTGCCAGCAGCTTCGGGAATGAGCAGTTCTTC.